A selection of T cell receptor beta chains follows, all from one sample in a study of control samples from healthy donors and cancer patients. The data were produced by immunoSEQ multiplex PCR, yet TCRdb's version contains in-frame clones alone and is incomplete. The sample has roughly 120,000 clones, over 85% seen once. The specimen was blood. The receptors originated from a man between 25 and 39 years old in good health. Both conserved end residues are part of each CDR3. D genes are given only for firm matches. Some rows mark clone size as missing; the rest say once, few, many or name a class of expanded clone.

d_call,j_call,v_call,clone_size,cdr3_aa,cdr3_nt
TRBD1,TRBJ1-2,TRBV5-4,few,CASSLGQGRYGYTF,TGTGCCAGCAGCCTCGGACAGGGACGCTATGGCTACACCTTC
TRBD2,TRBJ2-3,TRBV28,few,CASTTPHSRGSGGARNTQYF,TGTGCCAGCACCACTCCCCATTCGAGAGGTAGCGGGGGGGCCCGGAATACGCAGTATTTT
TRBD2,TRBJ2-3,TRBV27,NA,CASSLSVGGEEDTQYF,TGTGCCAGCAGTTTATCGGTGGGGGGGGAGGAAGATACGCAGTATTTT
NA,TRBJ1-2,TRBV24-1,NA,CATSLGNYGYTF,TGTGCCACCAGCCTAGGTAACTATGGCTACACCTTC
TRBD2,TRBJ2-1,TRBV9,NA,CASKAGGPYNEQFF,TGTGCCAGCAAGGCGGGGGGGCCCTACAATGAGCAGTTCTTC
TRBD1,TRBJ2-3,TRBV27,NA,CASSPRTGSTDTQYF,TGTGCCAGCAGTCCACGGACAGGGAGCACAGATACGCAGTATTTT
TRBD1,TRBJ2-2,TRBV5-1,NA,CASSLKRQGGTGELFF,TGCGCCAGCAGCTTGAAGAGACAGGGGGGGACCGGGGAGCTGTTTTTT
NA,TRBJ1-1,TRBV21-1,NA,CASSILGQNTEAFF,TGTGCCAGCAGCATACTGGGACAGAACACTGAAGCTTTCTTT
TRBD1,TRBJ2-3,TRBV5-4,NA,CASSQNRGQGDTQYF,TGTGCCAGCAGCCAAAACAGGGGGCAGGGAGATACGCAGTATTTT
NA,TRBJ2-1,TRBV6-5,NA,CASSYSTTNEQFF,TGTGCCAGCAGTTACTCGACTACTAATGAGCAGTTCTTC
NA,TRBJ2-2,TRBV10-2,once,CASSESGGWTGELFF,TGCGCCAGCAGTGAGTCCGGTGGTTGGACCGGGGAGCTGTTTTTT
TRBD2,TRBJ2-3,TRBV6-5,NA,CASTTSVSSTDTQYF,TGTGCCAGCACGACTAGCGTTTCTAGCACAGATACGCAGTATTTT
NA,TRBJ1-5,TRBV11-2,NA,CASSLWGAGQPQHF,TGTGCCAGCAGCTTATGGGGTGCGGGGCAGCCCCAGCATTTT
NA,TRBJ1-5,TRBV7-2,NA,CASSLGGGGQPQHF,TGTGCCAGCAGCTTAGGGGGAGGAGGTCAGCCCCAGCATTTT
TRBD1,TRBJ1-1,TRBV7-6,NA,CASSLTGGLNTEAFF,TGTGCCAGCAGCTTAACAGGGGGATTAAACACTGAAGCTTTCTTT
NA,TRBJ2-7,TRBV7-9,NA,CASSLIGYEQYF,TGTGCCAGCAGCTTAATCGGTTACGAGCAGTACTTC
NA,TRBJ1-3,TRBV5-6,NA,CASSLRGTSGNTIYF,TGTGCCAGCAGCTTGAGGGGCACCTCTGGAAACACCATATATTTT
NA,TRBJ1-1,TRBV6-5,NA,CASGEAGWYTEAFF,TGTGCCAGCGGAGAGGCAGGGTGGTACACTGAAGCTTTCTTT
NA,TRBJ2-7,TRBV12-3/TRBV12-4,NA,CASSLGAGYEQYF,TGTGCCAGCAGTTTAGGAGCCGGCTACGAGCAGTACTTC
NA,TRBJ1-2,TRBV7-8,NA,CASSLDRGGTSSGYTF,TGTGCCAGCAGCTTAGATAGGGGCGGAACTTCTTCCGGCTACACCTTC
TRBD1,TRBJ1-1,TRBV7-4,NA,CASSLETGGKEGLVNTEAFF,TGTGCCAGCAGCTTAGAGACAGGGGGCAAGGAAGGCTTGGTGAACACTGAAGCTTTCTTT
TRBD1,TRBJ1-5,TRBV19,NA,CASSITGGRGNQPQHF,TGTGCCAGTAGTATAACAGGGGGCCGGGGCAATCAGCCCCAGCATTTT
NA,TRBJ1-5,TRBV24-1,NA,CATSGGRWNGDSNQPQHF,TGTGCCACCAGTGGGGGCAGGTGGAACGGTGATAGTAATCAGCCCCAGCATTTT
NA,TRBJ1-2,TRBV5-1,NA,CASSLTPPYGYTF,TGCGCCAGCAGCTTAACCCCCCCTTATGGCTACACCTTC
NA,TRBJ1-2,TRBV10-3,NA,CASGDYGYTF,TGTGCCAGCGGGGACTATGGCTACACCTTC
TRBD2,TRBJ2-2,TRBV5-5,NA,CASSPGTSGAGELFF,TGTGCCAGCAGCCCCGGGACTAGCGGGGCCGGGGAGCTGTTTTTT
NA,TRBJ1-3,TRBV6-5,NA,CASSRGFLSGNTIYF,TGTGCCAGCAGTAGGGGCTTCCTATCTGGAAACACCATATATTTT
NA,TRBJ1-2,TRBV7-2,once,CASSPGRWGDGYTF,TGTGCCAGCAGCCCCGGACGGTGGGGGGATGGCTACACCTTC
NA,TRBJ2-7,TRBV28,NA,CASYRYPYEQYF,TGTGCCAGTTACAGGTATCCCTACGAGCAGTACTTC